These 28 T cell receptor beta chains came from one sample sequenced in a study of T cells in Graves' hyperthyroidism and ophthalmopathy. TCR beta CDR3 sequences were amplified from RNA transcripts. An initial round of RT-PCR targeting the TCR CDR3 relied on the HTBI primer set. MiXCR, applied by TCRdb to the multiplex PCR reads, yields one record per CDR3 protein. Among fewer than 650,000 distinct CDR3 sequences listed, 12% to 15% were seen once. The sequencing input was blood. The receptor source for this set is a woman in her late teens or twenties with Graves' ophthalmopathy.

This clonotype was detected a few times. V gene TRBV24-1 combines with J gene TRBJ2-1, with 12 bases identical to TRBD2. The CDR3 is 16 amino acids. CDR1 and CDR2 from the germline V gene are KGHDR and SFDVKD. Trimming cost V 3 bases and J 8 bases; bases outside gene matches: 7. The CDR3 DNA is TGTGCCACCAGTGATAATCGACTAGCGGGAGTCGATGAGCAGTTCTTC. Protein: CATSDNRLAGVDEQFF.

This clonotype has at least ten counts. The rearrangement links TRBV7-3 to TRBJ2-1; 13 bases are a match to TRBD2. Looked up from germline, CDR1 is SGHTA and CDR2 is FQGTGA. This CDR3 comprises 16 residues. The ends lost 4 bases at V and 4 bases at J; junction bases unmatched: 4. The CDR3 loop reads CASSSGLAGAYNEQFF. DNA for the CDR3: TGTGCCAGCAGCTCCGGACTAGCGGGAGCGTACAATGAGCAGTTCTTC.

In this sample, this clonotype turned up many times. The chain combines TRBV7-9 with TRBJ1-1; the D gene is possibly TRBD1 (5 bases). Germline V gene data show CDR1 as SEHNR and CDR2 as FQNEAQ (reference sequence). The CDR3 is 14 residues long. The ends were cut back, 5 bases at V and 8 bases at J, with 18 bases in the middle. DNA of the CDR3: TGTGCCAGCAGCGTGGGACCTAATTATCTAGAAGCTTTCTTT. Protein product: CASSVGPNYLEAFF. The whole variable domain, remainder taken from reference TRBV7-9 and TRBJ1-1, is DTGVSQNPRHKITKRGQNVTFRCDPISEHNRLYWYRQTLGQGPEFLTYFQNEAQLEKSRLLSDRFSAERPKGSFSTLEIQRTEQGDSAMYLCASSVGPNYLEAFFGQGTRLTVV.

This clonotype was counted ten times or more. The rearrangement joins TRBV7-9 to TRBJ1-1, with D tentatively TRBD1 (6 bases). This CDR3 contains 14 residues. V gave up 4 bases and J gave up 1 base, with 10 bases separating them. Germline values: CDR1 SEHNR, CDR2 FQNEAQ (reference sequence). CDR3 sequence reads: CASSSDRRNTEAFF. The CDR3, as DNA: TGTGCCAGCAGCTCTGACAGGCGGAACACTGAAGCTTTCTTT.

There are many counts of this clonotype. V is TRBV24-1 and J is TRBJ1-1; 12 bases are a match to TRBD1. From germline, CDR1 is KGHDR and CDR2 SFDVKD. Unmatched junction bases numbered 10, after V lost 9 bases and J lost 9 bases. This CDR3 is built from 14 residues. CDR3 coding DNA: TGTGCCACCCTCCCCGGGACAGGGGGCGAGAAAGCTTTCTTT. Encoded protein: CATLPGTGGEKAFF.

This clonotype was detected ten times or more. The chain carries TRBV12-3 or TRBV12-4 and TRBJ1-6; D gene ambiguous. V lost 6 bases and J lost 8, with 17 bases in between. The CDR3 extends over 15 amino acids. CDR3 sequence reads: CASRTSDHGDSPLHF. In nucleotides, the CDR3 is TGTGCCAGCAGGACATCCGACCACGGGGATTCACCCCTCCACTTT.

The sample holds many counts of this clonotype. The chain employs TRBV30 and TRBJ1-5; 9 bases line up with TRBD1. With 1 base clipped from V and 8 bases from J, the junction kept 6 bases outside the gene matches. Germline lookup yields CDR1 GTSNPN and CDR2 SVGIG (reference sequence). The CDR3 extends over 14 amino acids. DNA of the CDR3: TGTGCCTGGAGTGCTACAGGGGGCGCGGAGCCCCAGCATTTT. Its protein product is CAWSATGGAEPQHF.

This clonotype was found many times. The rearrangement uses TRBV2 and TRBJ1-2; D is unresolved. The germline V gene encodes CDR1 SNHLY and CDR2 FYNNEI. The V and J ends lost 1 base and 2 bases respectively, with 5 bases between them. This CDR3 is 13 amino acids long. The CDR3 loop reads CASSEGRNYGYTF. Here the CDR3 DNA reads TGTGCCAGCAGTGAAGGACGGAACTATGGCTACACCTTC.

About this clonotype: With a much larger clone just one base away, this may be a read error. V usage is TRBV30 and J usage is TRBJ1-5; 11 bases fit TRBD1. This CDR3 region has 13 residues. Losses at the gene ends were 5 bases for V and 4 bases for J; bases not matched to a gene: 1. The germline V gene encodes CDR1 GTSNPN and CDR2 SVGIG (reference sequence). CDR3 in DNA: TGTGCCTGGGGGGACAGGGGGAATCAGCCCCAGCATTTT. It specifies CAWGDRGNQPQHF.

The rearrangement links TRBV9 to TRBJ2-1; 7 bases agree with TRBD2. This CDR3 region has 16 residues. Trimming took 0 bases from V and 0 from J; bases not matched to a gene: 3. Per germline, CDR1 SGDLS and CDR2 YYNGEE. The CDR3 sequence: CASSVAGGSSYNEQFF. The CDR3 nucleotides are TGTGCCAGCAGCGTAGCTGGCGGGAGCTCCTACAATGAGCAGTTCTTC.

This clonotype was detected many times. The chain uses TRBV3-1 and TRBJ2-7; D remains unclear. The V end lost 3 bases, the J end lost 7 bases, and 19 bases lay between the germline ends. Germline CDR1 is LGHDT and CDR2 is YNNKEL (reference sequence). The CDR3 runs 15 residues. The CDR3 DNA is TGTGCCAGCAGCCATTCTCCCAAGGCTCGCCCAGAGCAGTACTTC. Translated: CASSHSPKARPEQYF.

The chain has TRBV20-1 and TRBJ2-2, with TRBD2 matching 7 bases. Germline lookup yields CDR1 DFQATT and CDR2 SNEGSKA (reference sequence). The CDR3 is 14 residues long. J was trimmed by 4 bases and V by 1 base; bases with no gene match: 3. This CDR3 reads CSARGGGGTGELFF. Written as DNA, the CDR3 is TGCAGTGCTAGAGGGGGGGGAGGCACCGGGGAGCTGTTTTTT.

The rearrangement uses TRBV20-1 and TRBJ1-5; D is unclear. CDR3 length equals 14 residues. Trimming stripped 6 bases from V and 2 bases from J, with 14 bases between. The germline gives CDR1 DFQATT, CDR2 SNEGSKA (reference sequence). DNA of the CDR3: TGCAGTGCCTTGAAGGATTTGGGCAATCAGCCCCAGCATTTT. As protein: CSALKDLGNQPQHF.

This clonotype was recorded a few times. CDR3 bases: TGTGCCAGCAGCCAAAGGGACAGGAGGGGCACTGAAGCTTTCTTT. This sequence encodes CASSQRDRRGTEAFF. This chain links TRBV3-1 with TRBJ1-1; TRBD1 matches at 8 bases. CDR1 and CDR2 (germline): LGHDT, YNNKEL (reference sequence). The CDR3 consists of 15 residues. Trimming cost V 2 bases and J 4 bases; bases outside gene matches: 6.

This clonotype was observed at least ten times. The J gene is TRBJ1-2, the V gene TRBV28, with 8 bases matching TRBD1. The CDR3 runs to 14 residues. J gave up 2 bases and V 7 bases, and 6 bases lay outside the gene matches. Germline-derived CDR1 and CDR2 are MDHEN and SYDVKM. As DNA, the CDR3 is TGTGCCAGCAAAACAGGGGGTATCAACTATGGCTACACCTTC. The encoded protein is CASKTGGINYGYTF.

This clonotype was detected many times. The chain is built from TRBV28 and TRBJ2-7; D possibly corresponds to TRBD2 (5 bases). The length of the CDR3 is 13 residues. Germline V lookup: CDR1 MDHEN, CDR2 SYDVKM. The ends were cut back, 7 bases at V and 7 bases at J, with 17 bases in the middle. CDR3 sequence (DNA): TGTGCCAGCATCCCTTCGGGGTCGGGTGAGCAGTACTTC. Amino acid sequence: CASIPSGSGEQYF.

This clonotype was detected ten times or more. The chain recombines TRBV7-9 with TRBJ2-7; D is unclear. Trimming removed 4 bases from V and 4 bases from J, with 14 bases in between. This CDR3 spans 14 amino acids. Germline CDR1 and CDR2: SEHNR and FQNEAQ (reference sequence). The CDR3 nucleotides are TGTGCCAGCAGCTCAGAAGGGATGGGTTACGAGCAGTACTTC. Encoded protein: CASSSEGMGYEQYF.

This clonotype was seen at least ten times. V usage is TRBV30 and J usage is TRBJ2-7; 9 positions agree with TRBD1. The germline V gene has CDR1 GTSNPN and CDR2 SVGIG (reference sequence). V was clipped by 2 bases and J by 3 bases; unmatched bases: 8. The CDR3 is 15 amino acids. The CDR3 sequence is CAWSSRQGGDYEQYF. The CDR3 DNA sequence: TGTGCCTGGAGTTCCAGACAGGGGGGAGACTACGAGCAGTACTTC. Full variable domain (missing parts from reference TRBV30 and TRBJ2-7): SQTIHQWPATLVQPVGSPLSLECTVEGTSNPNLYWYRQAAGRGLQLLFYSVGIGQISSEVPQNLSASRPQDRQFILSSKKLLLSDSGFYLCAWSSRQGGDYEQYFGPGTRLTVT.

This clonotype was counted a few times. The chain carries TRBV7-3 and TRBJ2-2; TRBD2 aligns across 11 bases. The CDR3 covers 16 residues. V trimming: 1 base; J trimming: 7 bases; junction bases outside the gene matches: 5. Germline CDR1 SGHTA, CDR2 FQGTGA. The CDR3 DNA follows: TGTGCCAGCAGCTTAATTAGCGGGAGGGCCGGCGGGGAGCTGTTTTTT. Translating gives CASSLISGRAGGELFF.

This chain links TRBV28 with TRBJ2-5, with 12 positions matching TRBD2. The CDR3 has 14 residues. J lost 5 bases, V lost 7 bases, and 5 bases had no gene match. Germline V gene lookup returns CDR1 MDHEN and CDR2 SYDVKM. The CDR3 DNA is TGTGCCAGCACTAGCGGGGGGGCCCAGGAGACCCAGTACTTC. Amino acid sequence: CASTSGGAQETQYF.

The V call is TRBV3-1, the J call TRBJ2-7, with D unresolved. Trimming shortened V by 3 bases and J by 9 bases, and 12 bases separated the two germline ends. Germline V gene sequence: CDR1 LGHDT, CDR2 YNNKEL (reference sequence). The CDR3 has 12 residues. This CDR3 reads CASSHRAAPQYF. The DNA for the CDR3 is TGTGCCAGCAGCCACCGAGCAGCCCCGCAGTACTTC.

Ten or more counts support this clonotype. The chain combines TRBV12-5 with TRBJ1-1; D is ambiguous. This CDR3 is built from 12 residues. Trimming shortened V by 2 bases and J by 10 bases, and 11 bases separated the two germline ends. Germline CDR1 LGHNT, CDR2 FRNRAP. CDR3 region: CASGLSPGRAFF. CDR3 nucleotides: TGTGCTAGTGGTTTGTCCCCCGGACGAGCTTTCTTT.

The chain carries TRBV11-2 and TRBJ2-5; 16 bases are shared with TRBD2. With 0 bases clipped from V and 2 bases from J, the junction kept 3 bases outside the gene matches. This CDR3 spans 18 amino acids. Germline-derived CDR1 and CDR2 are SGHAT and FQNNGV. The CDR3 sequence is CASSLEGLAGGRQETQYF. The CDR3, as DNA: TGTGCCAGCAGCTTAGAGGGACTAGCGGGAGGGCGGCAAGAGACCCAGTACTTC.

This clonotype was recorded at least ten times. The chain joins TRBV28 to TRBJ1-3; maybe TRBD1 (6 bases). V lost 3 bases to trimming and J lost 2 bases, with 11 bases between them. The V gene's germline CDR1 is MDHEN and CDR2 SYDVKM. The CDR3 is made up of 15 amino acids. This CDR3 reads CASSFDRTTGNTIYF. The CDR3 coding sequence is TGTGCCAGCAGTTTTGACAGGACAACTGGAAACACCATATATTTT.

This clonotype came up many times. J is TRBJ1-2 and V is TRBV7-2; 7 bases map to TRBD1. The CDR3 has 15 amino acids. CDR1 SGHTA and CDR2 FQGNSA come from the germline V gene. The V segment lost 5 bases and the J segment 8 bases; nucleotides outside the gene matches: 14. CDR3 sequence reads: CASSMGQPTGKGYTF. The CDR3 nucleotides are TGTGCCAGCAGCATGGGACAGCCCACCGGGAAGGGCTACACCTTC.

This clonotype was counted many times. The chain employs TRBV27 and TRBJ1-3, with D tentatively TRBD1 (6 bases). This CDR3 is 18 amino acids long. Germline values: CDR1 MNHEY, CDR2 SMNVEV (reference sequence). Trimming took off 1 base at V and 2 bases at J, with 18 bases between the two ends. The CDR3 DNA is TGTGCCAGCAGTTTATTTAGGAGGACAGATCTACCTGGAAACACCATATATTTT. Protein product: CASSLFRRTDLPGNTIYF.

The rearrangement joins TRBV11-3 to TRBJ2-7; 10 nucleotides match TRBD2. CDR1 is SGHNT, CDR2 YENEEA, per germline. This CDR3 comprises 15 residues. J gave up 6 bases and V 8 bases, and 13 bases lay outside the gene matches. The CDR3 coding sequence is TGTGCCAGCTCACCCCCCCAAGCGGGAGGGTCCGAGCAGTACTTC. Its protein product is CASSPPQAGGSEQYF.

Written as DNA, the CDR3 is TGTGCCAGCAGTTACTCCCGGGCCGACACCGGGGAGCTGTTTTTT. It specifies CASSYSRADTGELFF. V gene TRBV6-5 combines with J gene TRBJ2-2, with D uncertain. The CDR3 runs 15 residues. Germline CDR1 MNHEY, CDR2 SVGAGI. Trimming shortened V by 0 bases and J by 3 bases, and 8 bases separated the two germline ends.